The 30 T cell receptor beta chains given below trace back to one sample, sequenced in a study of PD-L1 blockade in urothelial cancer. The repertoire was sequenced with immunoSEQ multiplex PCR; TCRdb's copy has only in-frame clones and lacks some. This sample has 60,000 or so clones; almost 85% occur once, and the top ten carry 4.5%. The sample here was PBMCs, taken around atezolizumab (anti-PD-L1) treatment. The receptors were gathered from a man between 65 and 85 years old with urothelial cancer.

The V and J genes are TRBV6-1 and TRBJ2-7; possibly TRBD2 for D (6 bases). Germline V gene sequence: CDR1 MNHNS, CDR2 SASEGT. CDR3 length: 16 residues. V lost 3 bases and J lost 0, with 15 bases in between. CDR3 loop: CASSESYGGNSYEQYF. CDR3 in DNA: TGTGCCAGCAGTGAGAGTTACGGGGGAAACTCCTACGAGCAGTACTTC.

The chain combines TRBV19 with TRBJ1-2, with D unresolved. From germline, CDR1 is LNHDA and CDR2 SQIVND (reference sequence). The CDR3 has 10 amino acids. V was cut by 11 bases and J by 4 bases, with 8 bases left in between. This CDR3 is CASGGYGYTF. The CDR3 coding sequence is TGTGCCTCCGGCGGCTATGGCTACACCTTC.

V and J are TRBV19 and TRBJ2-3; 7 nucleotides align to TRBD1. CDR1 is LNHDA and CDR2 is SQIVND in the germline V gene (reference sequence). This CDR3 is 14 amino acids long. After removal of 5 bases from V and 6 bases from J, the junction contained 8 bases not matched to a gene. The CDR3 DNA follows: TGTGCCAGTAGTTCGACAGGGATGGGGGATACGCAGTATTTT. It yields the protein CASSSTGMGDTQYF.

The CDR3 DNA follows: TGTGCCACCACAACCCAGGGGAGAGGGATCCAAGAGACCCAGTACTTC. Translation: CATTTQGRGIQETQYF. The V and J genes are TRBV7-8 and TRBJ2-5; tentative D call: TRBD1 (6 bases). The V gene's germline CDR1 is SGHVS and CDR2 FQNEAQ. The CDR3 totals 16 residues. With 10 bases removed from V and 1 base from J, the gap between germline ends came to 22 bases.

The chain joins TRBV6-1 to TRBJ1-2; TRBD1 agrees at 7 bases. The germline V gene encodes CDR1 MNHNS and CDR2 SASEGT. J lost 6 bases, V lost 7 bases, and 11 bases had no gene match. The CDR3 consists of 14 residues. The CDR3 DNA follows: TGTGCCAGCACCAGACAGGGACGCGTCAATGGCTACACCTTC. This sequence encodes CASTRQGRVNGYTF.

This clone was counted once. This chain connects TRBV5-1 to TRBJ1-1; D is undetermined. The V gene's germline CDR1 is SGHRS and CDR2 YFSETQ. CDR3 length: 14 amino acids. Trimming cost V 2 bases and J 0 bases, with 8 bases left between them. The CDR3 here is CASSLTVLNTEAFF. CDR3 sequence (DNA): TGCGCCAGCAGCTTAACGGTCTTGAACACTGAAGCTTTCTTT.

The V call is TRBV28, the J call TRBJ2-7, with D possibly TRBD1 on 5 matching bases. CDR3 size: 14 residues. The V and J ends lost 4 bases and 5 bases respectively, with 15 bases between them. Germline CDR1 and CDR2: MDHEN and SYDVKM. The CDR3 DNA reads TGTGCCAGCAGTTCTACCCCTCAACAGGACGAGCAGTACTTC. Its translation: CASSSTPQQDEQYF.

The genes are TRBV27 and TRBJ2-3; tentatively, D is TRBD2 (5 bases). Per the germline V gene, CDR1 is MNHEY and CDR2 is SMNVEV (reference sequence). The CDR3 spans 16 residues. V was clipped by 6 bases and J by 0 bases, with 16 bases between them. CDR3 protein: CASRSPSGPSTDTQYF. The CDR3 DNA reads TGTGCCAGCAGATCCCCGAGCGGACCTAGCACAGATACGCAGTATTTT.

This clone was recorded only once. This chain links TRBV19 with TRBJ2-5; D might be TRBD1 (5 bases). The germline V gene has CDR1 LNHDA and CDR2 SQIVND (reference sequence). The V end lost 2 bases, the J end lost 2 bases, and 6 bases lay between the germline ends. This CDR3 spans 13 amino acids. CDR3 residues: CASSIQGQETQYF. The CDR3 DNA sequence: TGTGCCAGTAGTATACAGGGTCAAGAGACCCAGTACTTC.

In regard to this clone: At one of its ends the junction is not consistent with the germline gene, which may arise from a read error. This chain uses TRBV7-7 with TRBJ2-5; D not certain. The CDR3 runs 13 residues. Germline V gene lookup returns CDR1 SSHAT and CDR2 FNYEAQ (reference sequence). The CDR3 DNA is TGTGCTAGCAGCTCGACATTTCAAGAGACCCAGTACTTC. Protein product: CASSSTFQETQYF.

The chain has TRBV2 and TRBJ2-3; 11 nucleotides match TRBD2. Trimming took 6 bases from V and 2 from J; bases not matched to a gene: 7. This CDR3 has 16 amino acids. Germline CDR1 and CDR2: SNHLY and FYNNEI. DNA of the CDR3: TGTGCCAGCAGGGGAGGGACTAGCGGCTACACAGATACGCAGTATTTT. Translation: CASRGGTSGYTDTQYF. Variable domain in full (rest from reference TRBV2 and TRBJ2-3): EPEVTQTPSHQVTQMGQEVILRCVPISNHLYFYWYRQILGQKVEFLVSFYNNEISEKSEIFDDQFSVERPDGSNFTLKIRSTKLEDSAMYFCASRGGTSGYTDTQYFGPGTRLTVL.

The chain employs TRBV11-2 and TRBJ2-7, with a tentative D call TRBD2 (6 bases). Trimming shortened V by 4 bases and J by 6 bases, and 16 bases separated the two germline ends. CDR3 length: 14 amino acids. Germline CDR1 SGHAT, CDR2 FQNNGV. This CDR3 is CASSSLRAGIEQYF. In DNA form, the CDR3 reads TGTGCCAGCAGCTCGCTCCGGGCGGGGATCGAGCAGTACTTC.

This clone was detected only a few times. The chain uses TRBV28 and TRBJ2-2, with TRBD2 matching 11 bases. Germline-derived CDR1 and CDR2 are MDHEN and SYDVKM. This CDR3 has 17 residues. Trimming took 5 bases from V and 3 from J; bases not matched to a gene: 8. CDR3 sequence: CASSPLGLAVYTGELFF. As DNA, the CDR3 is TGTGCCAGCAGTCCATTGGGACTAGCGGTATACACCGGGGAGCTGTTTTTT. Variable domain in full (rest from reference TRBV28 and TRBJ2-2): DVKVTQSSRYLVKRTGEKVFLECVQDMDHENMFWYRQDPGLGLRLIYFSYDVKMKEKGDIPEGYSVSREKKERFSLILESASTNQTSMYLCASSPLGLAVYTGELFFGEGSRLTVL.

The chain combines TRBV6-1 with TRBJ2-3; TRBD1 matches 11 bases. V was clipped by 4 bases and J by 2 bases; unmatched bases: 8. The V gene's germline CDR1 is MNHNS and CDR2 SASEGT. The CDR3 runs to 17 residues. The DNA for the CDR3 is TGTGCCAGCAGTGCCGCCGGGACAGGGGGGTTCACAGATACGCAGTATTTT. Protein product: CASSAAGTGGFTDTQYF.

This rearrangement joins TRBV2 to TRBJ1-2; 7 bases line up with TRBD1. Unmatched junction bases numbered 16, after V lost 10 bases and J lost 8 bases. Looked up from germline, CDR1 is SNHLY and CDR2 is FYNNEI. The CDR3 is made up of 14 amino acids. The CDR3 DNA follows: TGTGCCACCCATCGTAGACAGGGAGATCTCGGCTACACCTTC. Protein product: CATHRRQGDLGYTF.

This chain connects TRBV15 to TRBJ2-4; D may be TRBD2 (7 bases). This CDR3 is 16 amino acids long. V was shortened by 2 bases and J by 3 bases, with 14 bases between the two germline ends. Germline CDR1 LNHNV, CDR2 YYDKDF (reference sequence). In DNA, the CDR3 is TGTGCCACCAGCAGATCGACGAGGGGGGGCAAAAACATTCAGTACTTC. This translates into CATSRSTRGGKNIQYF.

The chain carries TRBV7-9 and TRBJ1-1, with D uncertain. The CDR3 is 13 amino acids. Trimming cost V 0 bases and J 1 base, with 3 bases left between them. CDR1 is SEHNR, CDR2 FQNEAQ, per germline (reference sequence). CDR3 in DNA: TGTGCCAGCAGCTTAGCCCAGAACACTGAAGCTTTCTTT. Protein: CASSLAQNTEAFF.

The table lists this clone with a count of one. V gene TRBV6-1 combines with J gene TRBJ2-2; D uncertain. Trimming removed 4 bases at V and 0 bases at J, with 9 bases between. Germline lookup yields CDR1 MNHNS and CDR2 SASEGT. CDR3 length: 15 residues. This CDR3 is CASSAPYANTGELFF. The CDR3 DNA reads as TGTGCCAGCAGTGCCCCCTACGCGAACACCGGGGAGCTGTTTTTT.

The chain's CDR3 is CASSLDGTGTSYDTQYF. Written as DNA, the CDR3 is TGTGCCAGCAGCTTAGATGGAACCGGGACTAGTTACGATACGCAGTATTTT. The V and J genes are TRBV11-2 and TRBJ2-3; 8 bases are a match to TRBD2. The junction had 11 bases not matched to a gene; V was cut back by 0 bases and J by 6 bases. This CDR3 spans 17 amino acids. The germline V gene has CDR1 SGHAT and CDR2 FQNNGV.

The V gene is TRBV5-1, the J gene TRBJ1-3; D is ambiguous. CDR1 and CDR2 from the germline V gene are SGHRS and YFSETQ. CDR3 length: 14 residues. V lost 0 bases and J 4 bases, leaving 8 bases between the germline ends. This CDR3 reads CASSLVGEGNTIYF. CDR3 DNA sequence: TGCGCCAGCAGCTTGGTCGGGGAAGGAAACACCATATATTTT.

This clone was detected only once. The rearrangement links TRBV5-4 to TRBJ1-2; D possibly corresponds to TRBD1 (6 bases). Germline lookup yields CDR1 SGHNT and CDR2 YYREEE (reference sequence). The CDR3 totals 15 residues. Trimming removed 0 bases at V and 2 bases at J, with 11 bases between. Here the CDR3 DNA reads TGTGCCAGCAGCTTGGACCCCGACAGGAACTATGGCTACACCTTC. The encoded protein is CASSLDPDRNYGYTF.

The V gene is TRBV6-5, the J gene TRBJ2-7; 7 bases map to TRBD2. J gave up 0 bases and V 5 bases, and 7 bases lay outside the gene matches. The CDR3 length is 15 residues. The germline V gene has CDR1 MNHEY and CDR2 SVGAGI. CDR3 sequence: CASSPGAGDSYEQYF. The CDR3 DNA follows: TGTGCCAGCAGTCCTGGGGCGGGGGACTCCTACGAGCAGTACTTC.

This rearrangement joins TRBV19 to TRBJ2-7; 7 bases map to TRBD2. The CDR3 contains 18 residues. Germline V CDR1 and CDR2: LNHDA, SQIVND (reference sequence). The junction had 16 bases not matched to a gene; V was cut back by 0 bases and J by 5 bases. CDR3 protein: CASSIDLGGSLSVNEQYF. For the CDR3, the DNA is TGTGCCAGTAGTATAGATCTGGGAGGGTCCCTCTCAGTCAACGAGCAGTACTTC.

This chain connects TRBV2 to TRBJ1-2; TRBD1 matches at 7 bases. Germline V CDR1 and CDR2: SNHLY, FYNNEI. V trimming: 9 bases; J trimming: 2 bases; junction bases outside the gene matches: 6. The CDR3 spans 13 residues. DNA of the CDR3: TGTGCCAGGGACGACAGGGAAAACTATGGCTACACCTTC. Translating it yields CARDDRENYGYTF.

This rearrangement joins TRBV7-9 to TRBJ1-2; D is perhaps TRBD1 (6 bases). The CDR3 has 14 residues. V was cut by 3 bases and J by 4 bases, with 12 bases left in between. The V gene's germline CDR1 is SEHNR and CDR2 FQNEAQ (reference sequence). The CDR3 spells CASSFVQGVYGYTF. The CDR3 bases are TGTGCCAGCAGCTTCGTACAGGGCGTCTATGGCTACACCTTC.

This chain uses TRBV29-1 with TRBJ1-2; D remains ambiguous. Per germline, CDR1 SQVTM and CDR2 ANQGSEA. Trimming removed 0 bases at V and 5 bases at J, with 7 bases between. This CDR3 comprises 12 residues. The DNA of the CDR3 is TGCAGCGTTGAAGAAGGAGAGTATGGCTACACCTTC. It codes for CSVEEGEYGYTF.

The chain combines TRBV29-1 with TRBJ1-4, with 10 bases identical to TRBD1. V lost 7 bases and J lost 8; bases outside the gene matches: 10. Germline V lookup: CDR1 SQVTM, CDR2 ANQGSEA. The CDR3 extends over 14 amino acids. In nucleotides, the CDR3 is TGCAGCGCCTTACCCGGGACAGGGGAGGAAAAACTGTTTTTT. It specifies CSALPGTGEEKLFF. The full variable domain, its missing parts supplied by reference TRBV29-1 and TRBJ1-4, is SAVISQKPSRDICQRGTSLTIQCQVDSQVTMMFWYRQQPGQSLTLIATANQGSEATYESGFVIDKFPISRPNLTFSTLTVSNMSPEDSSIYLCSALPGTGEEKLFFGSGTQLSVL.

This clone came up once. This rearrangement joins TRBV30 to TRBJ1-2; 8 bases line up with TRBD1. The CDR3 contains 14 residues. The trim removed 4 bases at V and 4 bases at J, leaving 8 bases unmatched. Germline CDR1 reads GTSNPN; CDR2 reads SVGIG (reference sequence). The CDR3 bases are TGTGCCTGGACCCGACAGGGGAACGGCTATGGCTACACCTTC. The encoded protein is CAWTRQGNGYGYTF.

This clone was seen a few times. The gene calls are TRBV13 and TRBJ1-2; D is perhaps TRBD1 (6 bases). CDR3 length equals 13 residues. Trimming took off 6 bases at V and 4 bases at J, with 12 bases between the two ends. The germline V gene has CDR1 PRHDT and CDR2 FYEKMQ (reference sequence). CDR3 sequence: CASRRTATYGYTF. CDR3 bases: TGTGCCAGCAGACGGACAGCCACCTATGGCTACACCTTC.

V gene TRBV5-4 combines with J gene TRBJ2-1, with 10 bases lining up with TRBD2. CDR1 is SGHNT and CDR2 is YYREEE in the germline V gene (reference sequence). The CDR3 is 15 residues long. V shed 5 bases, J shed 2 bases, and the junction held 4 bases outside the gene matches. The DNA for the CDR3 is TGTGCCAGCAGTAAGCGGGAGGGGGCCTACAATGAGCAGTTCTTC. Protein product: CASSKREGAYNEQFF.